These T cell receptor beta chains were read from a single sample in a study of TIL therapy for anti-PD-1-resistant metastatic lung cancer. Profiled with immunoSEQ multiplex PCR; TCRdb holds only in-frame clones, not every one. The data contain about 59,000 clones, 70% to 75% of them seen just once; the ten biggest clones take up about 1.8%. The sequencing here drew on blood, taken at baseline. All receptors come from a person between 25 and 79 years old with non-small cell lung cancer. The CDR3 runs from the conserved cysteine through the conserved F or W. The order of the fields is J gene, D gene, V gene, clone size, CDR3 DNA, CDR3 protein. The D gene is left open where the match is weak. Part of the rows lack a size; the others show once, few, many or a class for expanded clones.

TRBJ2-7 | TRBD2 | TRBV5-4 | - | TGTGCCAGCAGCCCAGGAGGGACTAGCGGGATCCAAGGCGAGCAGTACTTC | CASSPGGTSGIQGEQYF
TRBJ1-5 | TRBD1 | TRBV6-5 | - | TGTGCCAGCAGTTACCAAGGGACAGGCTCCGAGCCCCAGCATTTT | CASSYQGTGSEPQHF
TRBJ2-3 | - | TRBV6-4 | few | TGTGCCAGCAGTGAAACTGGGGGCACAGATACGCAGTATTTT | CASSETGGTDTQYF
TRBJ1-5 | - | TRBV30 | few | TGTGCCTGGACTGGGGAAGGAAATCAGCCCCAGCATTTT | CAWTGEGNQPQHF
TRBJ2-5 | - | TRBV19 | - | TGTGCCAGTAGTATCGGGGGCAGAGTCGTAGAGACCCAGTACTTC | CASSIGGRVVETQYF
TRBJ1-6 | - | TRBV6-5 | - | TGTGCCAGCAGACCCACAGGGTATTCACCCCTCCACTTT | CASRPTGYSPLHF
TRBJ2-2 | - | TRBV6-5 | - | TGTGCCAGCAGAGACACGAACACCGGGGAGCTGTTTTTT | CASRDTNTGELFF
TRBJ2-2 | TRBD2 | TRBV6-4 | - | TGTGCCAGCAGTGACGAGGCTAGCGGGGGGAACACCGGGGAGCTGTTTTTT | CASSDEASGGNTGELFF
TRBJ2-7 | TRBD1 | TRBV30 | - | TGTGCCTGGAGCAAAAAGGGACAGGGGAGAGACGAGCAGTACTTC | CAWSKKGQGRDEQYF
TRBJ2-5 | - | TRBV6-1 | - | TGTGCCAGCACAGGCGAGACCCAGTACTTC | CASTGETQYF
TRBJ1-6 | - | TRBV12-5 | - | TGTGCTAGTGGTTTAGGCCAGAATAATTCACCCCTCCACTTT | CASGLGQNNSPLHF
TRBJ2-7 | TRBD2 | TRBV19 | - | TGTGCCAGTAGTATTCTCGCTAGCGGACCGTACGAGCAGTACTTC | CASSILASGPYEQYF
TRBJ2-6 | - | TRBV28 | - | TGTGCCAGCAGTGAGCTACTACCCTCTGGGGCCAACGTCCTGACTTTC | CASSELLPSGANVLTF
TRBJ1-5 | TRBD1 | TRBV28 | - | TGTGCCAGCAGAAAAACGGACAGGGGCAATCAGCCCCAGCATTTT | CASRKTDRGNQPQHF
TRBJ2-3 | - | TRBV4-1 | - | TGCGCCAGCAGCCAACCCTTTAGGGAAGATACGCAGTATTTT | CASSQPFREDTQYF
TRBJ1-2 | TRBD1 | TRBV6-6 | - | TGTGCCAGCAGTCCCGGACAGGGACCTTACTATGGCTACACCTTC | CASSPGQGPYYGYTF
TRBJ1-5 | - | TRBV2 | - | TGTGCCAGCAGGAGGGACATTAGCAATCAGCCCCAGCATTTT | CASRRDISNQPQHF
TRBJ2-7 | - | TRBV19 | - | TGTGCCAGTAGTCGTCCGGAGGCCTACGAGCAGTACTTC | CASSRPEAYEQYF
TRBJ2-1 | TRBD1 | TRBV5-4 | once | TGTGCCAGCAGCTTACCGGGACAGGGATACAATGAGCAGTTCTTC | CASSLPGQGYNEQFF
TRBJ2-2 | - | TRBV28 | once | TGTGCCAGCGGAAGTTGGTCAAGGAGCACCGGGGAGCTGTTTTTT | CASGSWSRSTGELFF
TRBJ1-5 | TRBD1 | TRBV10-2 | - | TGCGCCAGCAGTGAACAGGGGCGCAATCAGCCCCAGCATTTT | CASSEQGRNQPQHF
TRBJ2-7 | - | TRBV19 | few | TGTGCCAGTAGTGACAGGTTCGAGCAGTACTTC | CASSDRFEQYF
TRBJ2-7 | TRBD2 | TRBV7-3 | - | TGTGCCAGCAGCCGAGGAGGGACTAGCGGGAGGGACGAGCAGTACTTC | CASSRGGTSGRDEQYF